The 3 T cell receptor beta chains below all came from one sample that was sequenced in a study of immune cell composition in non-small cell lung cancer. Measured with immunoSEQ multiplex PCR; TCRdb has only the in-frame clones, and not every one. The sample contains about 4,900 clones, roughly 80% of which appear only once. What was sequenced was lung tumor tissue. Receptor source: a human donor with non-small cell lung cancer.

The rearrangement links TRBV6-6 to TRBJ1-1, with D unresolved. Germline assignment: CDR1 MNHNY and CDR2 SVGAGI (reference sequence). Trimming removed 5 bases at V and 1 base at J, with 14 bases between. This CDR3 comprises 15 residues. The CDR3 region is CASSNPEAGNTEAFF. In nucleotides, the CDR3 is TGTGCCAGCAGTAACCCCGAGGCGGGGAACACTGAAGCTTTCTTT.

V gene TRBV7-8 combines with J gene TRBJ2-2; D might be TRBD2 (6 bases). V lost 6 bases and J 1 base, leaving 12 bases between the germline ends. This CDR3 region has 15 residues. Germline-derived CDR1 and CDR2 are SGHVS and FQNEAQ. This CDR3 is CASRERGGNTGELFF. The CDR3 DNA reads as TGTGCCAGCAGGGAAAGGGGAGGGAACACCGGGGAGCTGTTTTTT.

V is TRBV2 and J is TRBJ1-3; no reliable D call. The CDR3 has 14 residues. Trimming removed 5 bases from V and 2 bases from J, with 10 bases in between. Germline CDR1 SNHLY, CDR2 FYNNEI. The CDR3 sequence: CASSMALTGNTIYF. The CDR3 nucleotides are TGTGCCAGCAGTATGGCATTGACTGGAAACACCATATATTTT.